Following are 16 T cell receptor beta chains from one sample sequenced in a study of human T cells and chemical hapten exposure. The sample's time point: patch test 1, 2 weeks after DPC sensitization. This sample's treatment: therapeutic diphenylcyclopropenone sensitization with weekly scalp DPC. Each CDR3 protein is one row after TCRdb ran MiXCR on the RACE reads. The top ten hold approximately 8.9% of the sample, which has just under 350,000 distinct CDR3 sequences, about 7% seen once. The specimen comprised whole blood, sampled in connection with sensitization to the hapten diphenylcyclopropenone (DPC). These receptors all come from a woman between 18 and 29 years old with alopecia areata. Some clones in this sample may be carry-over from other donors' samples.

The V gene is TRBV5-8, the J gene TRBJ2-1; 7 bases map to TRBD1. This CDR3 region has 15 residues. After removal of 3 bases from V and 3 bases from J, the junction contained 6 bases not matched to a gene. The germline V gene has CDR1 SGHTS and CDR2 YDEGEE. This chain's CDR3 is CASSSGTDSYNEQFF. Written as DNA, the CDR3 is TGTGCCAGCAGCTCCGGGACAGACAGCTACAATGAGCAGTTCTTC.

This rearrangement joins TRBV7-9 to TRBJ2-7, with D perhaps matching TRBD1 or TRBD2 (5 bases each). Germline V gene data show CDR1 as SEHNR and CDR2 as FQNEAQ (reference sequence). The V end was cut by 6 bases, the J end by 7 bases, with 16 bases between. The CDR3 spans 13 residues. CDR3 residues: CASRWGPGYEQYF. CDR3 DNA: TGTGCCAGCAGGTGGGGACCGGGGTATGAGCAGTACTTC.

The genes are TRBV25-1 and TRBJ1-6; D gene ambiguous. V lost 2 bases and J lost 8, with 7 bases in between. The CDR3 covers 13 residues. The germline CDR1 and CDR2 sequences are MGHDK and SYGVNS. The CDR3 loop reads CASSERDDSPLHF. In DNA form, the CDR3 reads TGTGCCAGCAGTGAAAGGGATGATTCACCCCTCCACTTT.

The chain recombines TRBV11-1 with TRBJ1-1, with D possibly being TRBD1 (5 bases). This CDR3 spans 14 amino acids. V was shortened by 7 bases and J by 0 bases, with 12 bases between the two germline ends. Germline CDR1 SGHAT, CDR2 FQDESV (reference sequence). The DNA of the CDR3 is TGTGCCAGCACCAGGGCACCCCTGAACACTGAAGCTTTCTTT. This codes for CASTRAPLNTEAFF.

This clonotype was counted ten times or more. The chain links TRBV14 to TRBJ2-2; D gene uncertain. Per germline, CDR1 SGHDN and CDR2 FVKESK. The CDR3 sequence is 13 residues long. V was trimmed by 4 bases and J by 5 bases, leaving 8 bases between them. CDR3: CASSRGATGELFF. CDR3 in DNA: TGTGCCAGCAGCCGGGGTGCGACCGGGGAGCTGTTTTTT.

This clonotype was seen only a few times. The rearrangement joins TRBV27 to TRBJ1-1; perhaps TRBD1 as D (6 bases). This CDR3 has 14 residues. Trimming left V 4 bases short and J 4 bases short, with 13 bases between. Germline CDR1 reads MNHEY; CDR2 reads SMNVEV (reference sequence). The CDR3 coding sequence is TGTGCCAGCAGTTCCCCGGGGGCTGGCACTGAAGCTTTCTTT. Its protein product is CASSSPGAGTEAFF.

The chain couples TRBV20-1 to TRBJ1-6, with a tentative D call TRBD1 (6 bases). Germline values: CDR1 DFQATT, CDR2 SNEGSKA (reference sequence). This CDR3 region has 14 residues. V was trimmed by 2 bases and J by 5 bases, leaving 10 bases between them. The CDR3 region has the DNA TGCAGTGCTAGATACAGGGAAAATAATTCACCCCTCCACTTT. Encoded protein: CSARYRENNSPLHF.

CDR3 sequence reads: CASSLEPPEAAFF. CDR3 DNA sequence: TGTGCCAGCAGCTTAGAACCCCCAGAAGCAGCTTTCTTT. The chain couples TRBV7-9 to TRBJ1-1; D remains ambiguous. The CDR3 contains 13 residues. Trimming took off 1 base at V and 10 bases at J, with 13 bases between the two ends. The germline gives CDR1 SEHNR, CDR2 FQNEAQ (reference sequence).

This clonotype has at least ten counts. CDR3: CASSQNPRRGEKLFF. The CDR3 bases are TGTGCCAGCAGCCAAAACCCAAGACGGGGAGAAAAACTGTTTTTT. The V and J genes are TRBV3-1 and TRBJ1-4; D unresolved. V was shortened by 2 bases and J by 8 bases, with 15 bases between the two germline ends. This CDR3 region has 15 residues. Germline values: CDR1 LGHDT, CDR2 YNNKEL (reference sequence).

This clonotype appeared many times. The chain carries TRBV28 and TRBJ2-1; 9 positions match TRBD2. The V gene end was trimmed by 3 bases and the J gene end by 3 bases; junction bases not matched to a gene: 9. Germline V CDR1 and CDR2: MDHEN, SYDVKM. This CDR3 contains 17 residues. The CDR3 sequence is CASSLESGGIFYNEQFF. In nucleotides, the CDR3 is TGTGCCAGCAGTTTGGAGAGCGGGGGGATATTCTACAATGAGCAGTTCTTC.

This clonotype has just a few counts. The CDR3 sequence is CASRDGSNQPQHF. In DNA, the CDR3 is TGTGCCAGCAGGGACGGTAGCAATCAGCCCCAGCATTTT. This chain links TRBV6-5 with TRBJ1-5, with D unresolved. The CDR3 extends over 13 amino acids. Germline V gene data show CDR1 as MNHEY and CDR2 as SVGAGI. With 6 bases removed from V and 0 bases from J, the gap between germline ends came to 6 bases.

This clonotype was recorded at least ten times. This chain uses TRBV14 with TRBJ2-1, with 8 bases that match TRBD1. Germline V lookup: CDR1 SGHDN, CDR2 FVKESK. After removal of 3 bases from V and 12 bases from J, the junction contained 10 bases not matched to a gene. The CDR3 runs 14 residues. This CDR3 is CASSHWDRRLRQFF. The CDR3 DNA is TGTGCCAGCAGCCATTGGGACAGGCGATTAAGGCAGTTCTTC.

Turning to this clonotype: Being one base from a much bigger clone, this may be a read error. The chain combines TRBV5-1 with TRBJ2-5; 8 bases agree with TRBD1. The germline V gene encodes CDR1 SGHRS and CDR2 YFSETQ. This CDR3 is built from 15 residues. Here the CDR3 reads CASSLRTGSQETQHF. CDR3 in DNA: TGCGCCAGCAGCTTGCGGACAGGGAGCCAAGAGACCCAGCACTTC. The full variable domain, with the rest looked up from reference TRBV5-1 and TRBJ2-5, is KAGVTQTPRYLIKTRGQQVTLSCSPISGHRSVSWYQQTPGQGLQFLFEYFSETQRNKGNFPGRFSGRQFSNSRSEMNVSTLELGDSALYLCASSLRTGSQETQHFGPGTRLLVL.

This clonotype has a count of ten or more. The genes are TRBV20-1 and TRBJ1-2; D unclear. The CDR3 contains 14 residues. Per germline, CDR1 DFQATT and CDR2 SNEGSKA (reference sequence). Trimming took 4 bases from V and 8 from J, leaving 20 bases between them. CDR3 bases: TGCAGTGCTATTTCTTACTCGGGTGTAGAGGGCTACACCTTC. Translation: CSAISYSGVEGYTF.

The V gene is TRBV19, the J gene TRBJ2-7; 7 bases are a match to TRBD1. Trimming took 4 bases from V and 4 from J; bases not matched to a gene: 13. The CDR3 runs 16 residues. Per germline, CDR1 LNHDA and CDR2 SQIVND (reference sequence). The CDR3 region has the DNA TGTGCCAGTAGTACCCTGGTCGGGACAGTTGCTTACGAGCAGTACTTC. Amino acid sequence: CASSTLVGTVAYEQYF.

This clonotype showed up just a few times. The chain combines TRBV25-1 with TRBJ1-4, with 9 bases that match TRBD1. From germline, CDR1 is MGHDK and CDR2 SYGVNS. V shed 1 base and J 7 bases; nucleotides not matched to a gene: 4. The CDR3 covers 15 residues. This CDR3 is CASSEFGTGFEKLFF. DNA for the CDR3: TGTGCCAGCAGTGAATTTGGGACAGGGTTTGAAAAACTGTTTTTT.